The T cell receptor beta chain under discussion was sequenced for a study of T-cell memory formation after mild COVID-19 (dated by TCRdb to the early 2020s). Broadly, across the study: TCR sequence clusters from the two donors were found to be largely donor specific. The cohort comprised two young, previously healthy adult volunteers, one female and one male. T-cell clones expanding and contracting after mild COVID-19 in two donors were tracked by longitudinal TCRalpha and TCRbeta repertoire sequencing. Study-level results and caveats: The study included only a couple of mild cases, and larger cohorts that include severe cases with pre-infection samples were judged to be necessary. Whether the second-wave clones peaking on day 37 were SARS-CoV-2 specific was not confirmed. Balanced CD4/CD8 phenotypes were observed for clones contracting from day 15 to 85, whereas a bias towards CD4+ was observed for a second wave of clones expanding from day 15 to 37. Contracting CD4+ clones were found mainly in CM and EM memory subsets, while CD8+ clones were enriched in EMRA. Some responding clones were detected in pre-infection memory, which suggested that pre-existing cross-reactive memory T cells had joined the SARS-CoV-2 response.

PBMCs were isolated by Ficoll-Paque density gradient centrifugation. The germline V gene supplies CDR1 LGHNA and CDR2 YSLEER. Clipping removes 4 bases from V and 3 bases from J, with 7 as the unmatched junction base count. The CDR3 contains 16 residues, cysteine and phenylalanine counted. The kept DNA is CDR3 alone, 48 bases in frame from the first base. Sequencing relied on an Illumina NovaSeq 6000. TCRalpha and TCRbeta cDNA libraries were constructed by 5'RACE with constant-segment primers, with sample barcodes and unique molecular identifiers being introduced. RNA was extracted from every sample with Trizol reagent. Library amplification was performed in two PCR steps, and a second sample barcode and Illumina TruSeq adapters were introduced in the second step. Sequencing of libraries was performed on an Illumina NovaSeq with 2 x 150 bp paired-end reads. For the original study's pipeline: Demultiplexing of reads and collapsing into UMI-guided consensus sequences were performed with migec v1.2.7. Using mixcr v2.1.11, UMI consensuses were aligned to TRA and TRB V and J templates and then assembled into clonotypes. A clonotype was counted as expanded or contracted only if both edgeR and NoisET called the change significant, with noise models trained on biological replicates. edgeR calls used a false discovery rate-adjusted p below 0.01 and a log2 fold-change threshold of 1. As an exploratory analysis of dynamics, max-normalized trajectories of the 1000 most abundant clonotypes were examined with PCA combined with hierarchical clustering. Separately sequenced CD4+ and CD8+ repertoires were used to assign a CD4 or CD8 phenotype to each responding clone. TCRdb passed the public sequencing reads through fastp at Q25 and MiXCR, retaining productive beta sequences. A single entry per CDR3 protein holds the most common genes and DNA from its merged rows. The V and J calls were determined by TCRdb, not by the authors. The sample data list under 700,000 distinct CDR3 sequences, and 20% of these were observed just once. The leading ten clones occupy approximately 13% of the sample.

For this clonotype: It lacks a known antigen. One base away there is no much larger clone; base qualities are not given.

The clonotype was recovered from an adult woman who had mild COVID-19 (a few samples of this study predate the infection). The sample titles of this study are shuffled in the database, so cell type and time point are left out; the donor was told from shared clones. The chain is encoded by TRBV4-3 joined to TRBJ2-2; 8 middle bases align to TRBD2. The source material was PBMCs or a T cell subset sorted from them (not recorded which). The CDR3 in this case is CASSPLGSGDTGELFF. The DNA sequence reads TGCGCCAGCAGCCCCTTAGGTAGCGGGGACACCGGGGAGCTGTTTTTT.